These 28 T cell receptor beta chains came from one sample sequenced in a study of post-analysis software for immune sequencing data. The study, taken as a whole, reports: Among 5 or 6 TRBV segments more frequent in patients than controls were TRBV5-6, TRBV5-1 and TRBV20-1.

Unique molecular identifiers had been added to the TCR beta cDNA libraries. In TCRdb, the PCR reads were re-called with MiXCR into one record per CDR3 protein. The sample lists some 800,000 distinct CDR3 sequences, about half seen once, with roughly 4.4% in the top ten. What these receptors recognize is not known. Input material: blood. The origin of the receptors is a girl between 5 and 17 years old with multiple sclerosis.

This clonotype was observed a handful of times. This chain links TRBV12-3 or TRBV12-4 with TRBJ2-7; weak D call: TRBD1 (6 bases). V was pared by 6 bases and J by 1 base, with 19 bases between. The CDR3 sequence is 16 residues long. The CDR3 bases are TGTGCCAGCAGGCCAGCTCCGGGACAACTATCCTACGAGCAGTACTTC. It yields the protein CASRPAPGQLSYEQYF.

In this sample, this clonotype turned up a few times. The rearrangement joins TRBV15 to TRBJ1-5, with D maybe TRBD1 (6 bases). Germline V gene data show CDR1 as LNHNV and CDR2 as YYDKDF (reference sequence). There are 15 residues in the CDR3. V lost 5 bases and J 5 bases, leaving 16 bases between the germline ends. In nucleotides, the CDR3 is TGTGCCACCAGCGGCGGACAGTCCCTTGATCAGCCCCAGCATTTT. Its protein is CATSGGQSLDQPQHF.

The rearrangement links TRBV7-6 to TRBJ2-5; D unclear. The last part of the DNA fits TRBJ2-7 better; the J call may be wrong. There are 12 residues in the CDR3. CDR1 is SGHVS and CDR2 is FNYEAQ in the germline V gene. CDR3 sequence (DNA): TGTGCCAGCAGCTCAGTAGGGTACGAGCAGTACTTC. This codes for CASSSVGYEQYF.

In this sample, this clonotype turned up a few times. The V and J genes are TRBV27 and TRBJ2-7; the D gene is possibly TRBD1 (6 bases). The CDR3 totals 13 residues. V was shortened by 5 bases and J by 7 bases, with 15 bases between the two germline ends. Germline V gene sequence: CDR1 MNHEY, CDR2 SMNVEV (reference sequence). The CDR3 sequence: CASSLTGSREQYF. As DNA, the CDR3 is TGTGCCAGCAGTCTTACAGGGTCGAGGGAGCAGTACTTC.

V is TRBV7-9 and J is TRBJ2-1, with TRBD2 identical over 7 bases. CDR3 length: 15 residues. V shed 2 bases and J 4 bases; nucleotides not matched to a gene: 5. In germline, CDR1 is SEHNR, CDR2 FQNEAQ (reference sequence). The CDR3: CASSLFGGGYNEQFF. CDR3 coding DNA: TGTGCCAGCAGCTTATTCGGCGGGGGTTACAATGAGCAGTTCTTC.

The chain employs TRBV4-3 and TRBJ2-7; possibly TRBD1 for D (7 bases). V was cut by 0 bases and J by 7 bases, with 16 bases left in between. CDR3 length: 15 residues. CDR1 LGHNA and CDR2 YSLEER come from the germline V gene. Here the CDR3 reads CASSQDLQGGYEQYF. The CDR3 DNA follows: TGCGCCAGCAGCCAAGATCTGCAGGGGGGCTATGAGCAGTACTTC.

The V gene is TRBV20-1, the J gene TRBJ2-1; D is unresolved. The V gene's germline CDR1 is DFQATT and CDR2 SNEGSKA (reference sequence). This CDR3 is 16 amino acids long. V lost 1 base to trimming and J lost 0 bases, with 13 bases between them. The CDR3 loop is CSARVNQRTSYNEQFF. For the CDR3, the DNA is TGCAGTGCTAGAGTAAACCAACGTACCTCCTACAATGAGCAGTTCTTC.

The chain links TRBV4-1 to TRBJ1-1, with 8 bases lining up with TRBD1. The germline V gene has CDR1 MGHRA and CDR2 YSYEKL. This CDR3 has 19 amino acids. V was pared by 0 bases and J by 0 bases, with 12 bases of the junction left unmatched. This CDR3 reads CASSQEAQRTGLLNTEAFF. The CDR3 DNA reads TGCGCCAGCAGCCAAGAGGCCCAAAGGACAGGGCTCTTGAACACTGAAGCTTTCTTT.

The CDR3 loop is CSARDGFHRADGYTF. In DNA, the CDR3 is TGCAGTGCTAGAGATGGTTTTCACAGGGCCGATGGCTACACCTTC. This chain connects TRBV20-1 to TRBJ1-2; tentatively, D is TRBD1 (6 bases). The CDR3 has 15 amino acids. Trimming removed 0 bases at V and 6 bases at J, with 17 bases between. Germline V gene data show CDR1 as DFQATT and CDR2 as SNEGSKA (reference sequence).

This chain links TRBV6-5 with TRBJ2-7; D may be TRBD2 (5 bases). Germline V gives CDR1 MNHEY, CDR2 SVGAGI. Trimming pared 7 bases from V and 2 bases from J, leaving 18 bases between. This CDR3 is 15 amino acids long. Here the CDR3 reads CASTEGSGNAYEQYF. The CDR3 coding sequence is TGTGCCAGCACCGAGGGATCGGGAAACGCCTACGAGCAGTACTTC.

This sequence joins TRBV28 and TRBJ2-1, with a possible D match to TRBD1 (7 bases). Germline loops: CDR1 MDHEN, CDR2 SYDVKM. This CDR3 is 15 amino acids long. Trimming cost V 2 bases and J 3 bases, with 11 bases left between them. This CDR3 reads CASSLGGTDYNEQFF. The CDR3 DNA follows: TGTGCCAGCAGTTTAGGGGGGACAGACTACAATGAGCAGTTCTTC.

CDR3 nucleotides: TGTGCCAGCAGTAGTTCCCGGGAGTATTACAATGAGCAGTTCTTC. Its protein product is CASSSSREYYNEQFF. The chain joins TRBV28 to TRBJ2-1, with a tentative D call TRBD2 (6 bases). The CDR3 length is 15 residues. Germline CDR1 is MDHEN and CDR2 is SYDVKM. Trimming took off 5 bases at V and 4 bases at J, with 15 bases between the two ends.

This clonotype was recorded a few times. The CDR3 nucleotides are TGTGCCAGCAGCCCGAGGACAGGGAACGACTATGGCTACACCTTC. It specifies CASSPRTGNDYGYTF. The chain carries TRBV7-9 and TRBJ1-2; 8 bases agree with TRBD1. The germline V gene encodes CDR1 SEHNR and CDR2 FQNEAQ (reference sequence). CDR3 length: 15 amino acids. The V segment lost 5 bases and the J segment 3 bases; nucleotides outside the gene matches: 8.

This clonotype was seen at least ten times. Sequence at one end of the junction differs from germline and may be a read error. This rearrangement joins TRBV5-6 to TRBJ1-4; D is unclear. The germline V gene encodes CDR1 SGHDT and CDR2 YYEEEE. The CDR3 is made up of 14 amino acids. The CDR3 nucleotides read TGCGCCAGCAGCTTGGCCGGAACTAATGAAAAACTGTTTTTT. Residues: CASSLAGTNEKLFF.

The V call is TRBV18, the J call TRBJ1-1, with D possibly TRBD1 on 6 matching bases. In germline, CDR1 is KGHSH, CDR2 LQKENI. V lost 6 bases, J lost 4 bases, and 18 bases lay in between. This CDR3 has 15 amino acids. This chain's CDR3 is CASSPTGAMGTEAFF. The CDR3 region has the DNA TGTGCCAGCTCCCCAACGGGGGCTATGGGCACTGAAGCTTTCTTT.

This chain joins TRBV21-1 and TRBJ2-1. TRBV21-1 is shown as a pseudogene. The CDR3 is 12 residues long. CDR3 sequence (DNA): TGTGCCAGCTGCCTTTGGGACTATGAGCAGTTCTTC. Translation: CASCLWDYEQFF.

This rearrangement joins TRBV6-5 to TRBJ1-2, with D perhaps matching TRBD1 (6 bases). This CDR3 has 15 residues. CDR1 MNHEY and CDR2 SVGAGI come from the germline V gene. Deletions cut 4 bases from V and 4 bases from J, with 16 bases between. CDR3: CASSSLGGLSYGYTF. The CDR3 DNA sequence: TGTGCCAGCAGTTCCCTCGGGGGGCTATCCTATGGCTACACCTTC.

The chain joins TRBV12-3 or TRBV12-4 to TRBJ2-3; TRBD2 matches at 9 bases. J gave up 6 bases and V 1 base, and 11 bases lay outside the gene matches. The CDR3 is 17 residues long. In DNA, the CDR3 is TGTGCCAGCAGTTTAGGAGGTAGCGGGAGTCGGCCGGATACGCAGTATTTT. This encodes CASSLGGSGSRPDTQYF.

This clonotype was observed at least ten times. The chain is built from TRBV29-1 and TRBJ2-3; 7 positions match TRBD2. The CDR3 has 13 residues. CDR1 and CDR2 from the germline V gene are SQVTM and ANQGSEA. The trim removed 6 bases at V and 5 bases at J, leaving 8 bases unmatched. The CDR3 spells CSVPMIAGDTQYF. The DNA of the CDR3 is TGCAGCGTCCCCATGATAGCGGGAGATACGCAGTATTTT.

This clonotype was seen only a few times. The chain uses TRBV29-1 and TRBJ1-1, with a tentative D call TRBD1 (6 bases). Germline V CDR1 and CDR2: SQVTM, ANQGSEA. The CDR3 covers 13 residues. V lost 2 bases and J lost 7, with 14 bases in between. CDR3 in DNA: TGCAGCGTTGAAAAGGGACATGCGAGTGAAGCTTTCTTT. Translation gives CSVEKGHASEAFF.

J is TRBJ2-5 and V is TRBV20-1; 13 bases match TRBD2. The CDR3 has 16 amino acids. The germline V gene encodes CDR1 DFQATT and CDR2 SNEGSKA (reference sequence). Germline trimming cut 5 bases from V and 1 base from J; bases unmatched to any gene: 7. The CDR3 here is CSAGRTSGSGQETQYF. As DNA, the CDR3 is TGCAGTGCTGGGCGGACTAGCGGGAGTGGCCAAGAGACCCAGTACTTC.

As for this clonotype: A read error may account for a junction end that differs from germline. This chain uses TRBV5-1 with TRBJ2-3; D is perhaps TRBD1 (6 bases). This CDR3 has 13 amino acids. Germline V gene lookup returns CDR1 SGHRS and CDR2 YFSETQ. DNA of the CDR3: TGCGCCAGCAGCCCCACACGGACAGAGACGCAGTATTTT. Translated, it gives CASSPTRTETQYF.

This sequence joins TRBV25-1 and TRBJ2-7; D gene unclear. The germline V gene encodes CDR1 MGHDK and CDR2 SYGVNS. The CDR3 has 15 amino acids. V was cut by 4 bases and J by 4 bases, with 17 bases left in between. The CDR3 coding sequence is TGTGCCAGCAGTGGGGCCCCCATGGCCGGTTACGAGCAGTACTTC. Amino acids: CASSGAPMAGYEQYF.

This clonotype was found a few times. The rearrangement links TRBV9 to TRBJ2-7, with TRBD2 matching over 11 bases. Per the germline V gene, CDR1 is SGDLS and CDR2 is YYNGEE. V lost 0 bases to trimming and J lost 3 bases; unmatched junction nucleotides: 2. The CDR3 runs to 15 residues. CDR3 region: CASSVGTSGYYEQYF. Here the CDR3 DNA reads TGTGCCAGCAGCGTAGGGACTAGCGGGTACTACGAGCAGTACTTC. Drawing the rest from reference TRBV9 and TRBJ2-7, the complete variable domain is DSGVTQTPKHLITATGQRVTLRCSPRSGDLSVYWYQQSLDQGLQFLIQYYNGEERAKGNILERFSAQQFPDLHSELNLSSLELGDSALYFCASSVGTSGYYEQYFGPGTRLTVT.

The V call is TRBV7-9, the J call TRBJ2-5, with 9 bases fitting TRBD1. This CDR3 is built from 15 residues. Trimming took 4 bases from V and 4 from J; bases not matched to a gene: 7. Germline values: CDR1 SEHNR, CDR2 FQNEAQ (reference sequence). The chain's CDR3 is CASSSSGTGRETQYF. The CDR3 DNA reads TGTGCCAGCAGCTCATCCGGGACAGGGAGAGAGACCCAGTACTTC.

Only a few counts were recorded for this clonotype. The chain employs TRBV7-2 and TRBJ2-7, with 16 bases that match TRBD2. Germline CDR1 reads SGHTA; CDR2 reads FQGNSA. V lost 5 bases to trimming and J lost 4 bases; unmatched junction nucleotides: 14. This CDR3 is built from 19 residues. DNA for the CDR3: TGTGCCAGCAGCCTGGGACTAGCGGGAGGGCCCGTTTTGGTTTACGAGCAGTACTTC. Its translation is CASSLGLAGGPVLVYEQYF. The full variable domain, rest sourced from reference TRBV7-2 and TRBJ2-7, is GAGVSQSPSNKVTEKGKDVELRCDPISGHTALYWYRQSLGQGLEFLIYFQGNSAPDKSGLPSDRFSAERTGGSVSTLTIQRTQQEDSAVYLCASSLGLAGGPVLVYEQYFGPGTRLTVT.

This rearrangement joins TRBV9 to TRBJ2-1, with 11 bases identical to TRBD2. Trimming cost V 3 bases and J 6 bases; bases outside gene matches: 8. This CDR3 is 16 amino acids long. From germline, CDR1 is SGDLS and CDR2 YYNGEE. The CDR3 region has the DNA TGTGCCAGCAGCGCCCAACTAGCGGGAGTCCCCAATGAGCAGTTCTTC. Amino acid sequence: CASSAQLAGVPNEQFF.

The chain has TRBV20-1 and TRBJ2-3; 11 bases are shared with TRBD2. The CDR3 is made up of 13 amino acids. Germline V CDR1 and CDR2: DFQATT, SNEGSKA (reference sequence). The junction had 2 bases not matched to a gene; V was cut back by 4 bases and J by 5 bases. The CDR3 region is CSATLAGVDTQYF. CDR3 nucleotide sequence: TGCAGTGCTACACTAGCGGGAGTAGATACGCAGTATTTT.